What follows describes a single T cell receptor (beta chain). Its specificity is not known. This record belongs to a study of post-analysis software for immune sequencing data. Looking at the study overall: The patients showed relapsing-remitting, secondary progressive and progressive-relapsing multiple sclerosis courses. Study-level findings and limits: For normalized Chao1 diversity, multiple sclerosis patients scored significantly lower than controls did. The F measure placed samples prepared in the same batch into strongly shared clusters. Four to six TRBV segments were significantly more frequent in patients than in controls. TRBV5-6, TRBV5-1 and TRBV20-1 were among these segments.

The germline CDR1 and CDR2 sequences are DFQATT and SNEGSKA (reference sequence). The ends were cut back, 3 bases at V and 4 bases at J, with 10 bases in the middle. This CDR3 has 12 amino acids. Unique molecular identifiers were built into the TCR beta cDNA libraries. cDNA molecules numbering roughly 0.5 million came from roughly 1 to 10 million T cells. MiXCR, applied by TCRdb to the PCR reads, yields one record per CDR3 protein. Of more than 450,000 distinct CDR3 sequences detected, around a third appear once; the ten largest clones hold about 5.6%. The chain couples TRBV20-1 to TRBJ2-7, with D possibly TRBD1 on 6 matching bases. The clonotype comes from a girl under 18 with multiple sclerosis. The sequenced sample was blood. The CDR3 is CSASGGTYEQYF. In nucleotides, the CDR3 is TGCAGTGCTAGTGGGGGCACTTACGAGCAGTACTTC.